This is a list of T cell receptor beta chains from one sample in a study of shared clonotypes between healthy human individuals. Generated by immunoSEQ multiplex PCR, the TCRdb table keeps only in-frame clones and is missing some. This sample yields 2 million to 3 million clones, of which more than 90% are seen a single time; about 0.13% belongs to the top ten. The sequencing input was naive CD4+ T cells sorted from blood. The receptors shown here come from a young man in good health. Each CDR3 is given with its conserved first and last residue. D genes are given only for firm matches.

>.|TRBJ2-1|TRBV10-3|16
CAISEQLAQSPNEQFF
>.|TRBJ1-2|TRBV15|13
CATSRDVTYGYTF
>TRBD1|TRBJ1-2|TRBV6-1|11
CASSFDRGQIF
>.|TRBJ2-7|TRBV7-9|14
CASSLLGDSYEQYF
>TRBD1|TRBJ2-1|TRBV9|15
CASSEGAGTYNEQFF
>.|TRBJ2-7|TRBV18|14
CASSPSREFYEQYF
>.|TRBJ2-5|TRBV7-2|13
CASRSGGVETQYF
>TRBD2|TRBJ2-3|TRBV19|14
CASSSTSTTDTQYF
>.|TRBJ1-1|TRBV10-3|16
CAISEGHSPTDTEAFF
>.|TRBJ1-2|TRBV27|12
CASSFNGYGYTF
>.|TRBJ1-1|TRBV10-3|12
CAISARGTEAFF
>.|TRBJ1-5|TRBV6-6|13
CASRDRSHQPQHF
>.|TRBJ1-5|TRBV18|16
CASSPAEPGRNQPQHF
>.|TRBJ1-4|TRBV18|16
CASSPPSLASNEKLFF
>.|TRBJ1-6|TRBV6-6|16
CASSYSTPSTNSPLHF
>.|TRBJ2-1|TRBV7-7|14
CASSLNGGLGEQFF
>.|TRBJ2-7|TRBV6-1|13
CASSVAYSYEQYF
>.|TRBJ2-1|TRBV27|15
CASSLGKSSYNEQFF
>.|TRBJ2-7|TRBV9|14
CASSVAVESYEQYF
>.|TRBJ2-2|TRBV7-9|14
CASSLQGGPGELFF
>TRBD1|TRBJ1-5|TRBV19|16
CASRPRTGGMDQPQHF
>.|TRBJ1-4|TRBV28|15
CATAFWTASNEKLFF
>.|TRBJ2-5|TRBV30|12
CAWSVRGETQYF
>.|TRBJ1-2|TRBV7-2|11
CASSELGGYTF
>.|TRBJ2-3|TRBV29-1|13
CSVTGRLTDTQYF
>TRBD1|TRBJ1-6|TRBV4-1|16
CASRRNLGQENSPLHF
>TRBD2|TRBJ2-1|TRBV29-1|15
CSVVGRLAPNNEQFF
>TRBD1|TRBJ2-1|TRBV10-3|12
CAIGQGDHEQFF
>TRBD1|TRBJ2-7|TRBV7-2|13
CASSLRDSYEQYF
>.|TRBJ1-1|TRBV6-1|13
CASRTDRLGEAFF
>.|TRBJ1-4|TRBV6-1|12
CASSEVNEKLFF
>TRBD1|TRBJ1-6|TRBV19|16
CASSDRDRGNNSPLHF
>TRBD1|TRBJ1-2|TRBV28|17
CASSLASLGQGVYGYTF
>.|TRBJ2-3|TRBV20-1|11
CSAPRSDTQYF
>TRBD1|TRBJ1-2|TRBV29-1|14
CSVARDSPNYGYTF
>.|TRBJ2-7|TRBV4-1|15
CASSQVILASYEQYF
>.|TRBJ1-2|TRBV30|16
CAWSGSNGGLVYGYTF
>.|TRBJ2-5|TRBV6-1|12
CASRRGEETQYF
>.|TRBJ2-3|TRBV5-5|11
CASSLWDTQYF
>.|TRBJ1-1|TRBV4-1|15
CASSPGPGMNTEAFF
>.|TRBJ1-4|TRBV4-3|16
CASSQDLGRRDLKLFF
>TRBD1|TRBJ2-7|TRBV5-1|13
CASSRGQVNEQYF
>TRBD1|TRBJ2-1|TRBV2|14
CASSLQGGMNEQFF
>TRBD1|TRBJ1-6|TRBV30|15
CAWSADRGFNSPLHF
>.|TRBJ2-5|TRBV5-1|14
CASSLGEGQETQYF
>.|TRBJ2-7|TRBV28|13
CASSFELVGGQYF
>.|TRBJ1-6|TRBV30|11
CAWSVSSPLHF